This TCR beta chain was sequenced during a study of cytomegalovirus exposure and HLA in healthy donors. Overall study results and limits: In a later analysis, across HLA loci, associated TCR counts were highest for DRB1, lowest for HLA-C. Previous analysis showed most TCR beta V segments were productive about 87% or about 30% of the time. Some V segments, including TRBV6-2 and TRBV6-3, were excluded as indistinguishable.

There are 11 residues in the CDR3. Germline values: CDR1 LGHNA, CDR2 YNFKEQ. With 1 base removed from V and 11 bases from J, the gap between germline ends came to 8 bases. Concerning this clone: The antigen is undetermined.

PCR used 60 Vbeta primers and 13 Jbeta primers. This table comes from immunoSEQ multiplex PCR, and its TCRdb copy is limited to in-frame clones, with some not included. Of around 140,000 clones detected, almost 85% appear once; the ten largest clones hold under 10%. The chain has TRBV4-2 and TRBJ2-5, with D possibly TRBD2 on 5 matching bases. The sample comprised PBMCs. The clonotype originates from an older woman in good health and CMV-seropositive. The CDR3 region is CASSQAREQYF. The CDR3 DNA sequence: TGTGCCAGCAGCCAAGCTAGGGAGCAGTACTTC.